The 19 T cell receptor beta chains below all came from one sample that was sequenced in a study of PD-1 blockade in classical Hodgkin lymphoma. Each patient relapsed following autologous stem cell transplantation, and prior brentuximab vedotin exposure differed. Only in-frame clones appear in the TCRdb table, and some are missing; sequencing was by immunoSEQ multiplex PCR. The sample holds 80,000 to 100,000 clones, about nine tenths seen once. This material consisted of peripheral blood mononuclear cells (PBMCs), taken at baseline. These receptors originate from a human donor with classical Hodgkin lymphoma.

The rearrangement joins TRBV6-1 to TRBJ2-2, with D maybe TRBD2 (6 bases). The CDR3 runs to 17 residues. Trimming left V 4 bases short and J 1 base short, with 16 bases between. The germline gives CDR1 MNHNS, CDR2 SASEGT. The CDR3 nucleotides read TGTGCCAGCAGTGGTGTCAGGGTCGGGAGGAACACCGGGGAGCTGTTTTTT. This sequence encodes CASSGVRVGRNTGELFF.

The chain carries TRBV11-2 and TRBJ2-7; TRBD1 is a possible D gene (7 bases). Germline V gene lookup returns CDR1 SGHAT and CDR2 FQNNGV. This CDR3 is 16 amino acids long. V was shortened by 5 bases and J by 4 bases, with 21 bases between the two germline ends. The CDR3 DNA follows: TGTGCCAGCAGCGAAGGACCCGGGGGCAGGGGGTACGAGCAGTACTTC. This sequence encodes CASSEGPGGRGYEQYF.

This clone has only one observation. CDR3 protein: CASSIGTGREQYF. For the CDR3, the DNA is TGTGCCAGCAGCATAGGGACAGGGAGAGAGCAGTACTTC. The chain is built from TRBV11-1 and TRBJ2-7; 9 bases line up with TRBD1. There are 13 residues in the CDR3. Germline-derived CDR1 and CDR2 are SGHAT and FQDESV (reference sequence). V lost 5 bases and J lost 7; bases outside the gene matches: 6.

The chain combines TRBV19 with TRBJ2-1, with 12 bases lining up with TRBD2. Germline V gives CDR1 LNHDA, CDR2 SQIVND (reference sequence). The CDR3 sequence is 15 residues long. V dropped 6 bases and J dropped 8; count of bases not matched to a gene: 8. The CDR3 DNA follows: TGTGCCAGTAGGGGAGCGACTAGCGGGAGTTATGAGCAGTTCTTC. As protein: CASRGATSGSYEQFF.

This clone was counted between two and nine times. The V and J genes are TRBV19 and TRBJ1-1, with D hard to call. V was pared by 3 bases and J by 2 bases, with 10 bases between. The CDR3 extends over 14 amino acids. Germline CDR1 reads LNHDA; CDR2 reads SQIVND (reference sequence). The CDR3 here is CASSMTRLNTEAFF. DNA for the CDR3: TGTGCCAGTAGTATGACAAGGCTTAACACTGAAGCTTTCTTT.

The J gene is TRBJ2-5, the V gene TRBV11-2; D ambiguous. V lost 5 bases and J lost 1, with 11 bases in between. Germline V CDR1 and CDR2: SGHAT, FQNNGV. The length of the CDR3 is 14 residues. In nucleotides, the CDR3 is TGTGCCAGCAGCGACTTCAGAGTCCAAGAGACCCAGTACTTC. Amino acid sequence: CASSDFRVQETQYF.

This chain joins TRBV7-8 and TRBJ1-5, with a weak D call TRBD1 (5 bases). The V and J ends lost 4 bases and 0 bases respectively, with 13 bases between them. The CDR3 has 16 amino acids. In germline, CDR1 is SGHVS, CDR2 FQNEAQ. The CDR3 coding sequence is TGTGCCAGCAGCTCCGGGACGGCCTATAGCAATCAGCCCCAGCATTTT. Its translation is CASSSGTAYSNQPQHF. Full variable domain (outside the CDR3, taken from reference TRBV7-8 and TRBJ1-5): GAGVSQSPRYKVAKRGQDVALRCDPISGHVSLFWYQQALGQGPEFLTYFQNEAQLDKSGLPSDRFFAERPEGSVSTLKIQRTQQEDSAVYLCASSSGTAYSNQPQHFGDGTRLSIL.

The chain has TRBV9 and TRBJ1-2, with D unresolved. In germline, CDR1 is SGDLS, CDR2 YYNGEE. This CDR3 has 13 residues. Trimming pared 5 bases from V and 6 bases from J, leaving 14 bases between. The CDR3 DNA is TGTGCCAGCAGGGACGCCCGGGCCGATGGCTACACCTTC. Amino acids: CASRDARADGYTF.

The chain uses TRBV21-1 and TRBJ2-1; the tabulated D call, TRBD1, remains unverified against the DNA. TRBV21-1 is a known pseudogene. There are 17 residues in the CDR3. The CDR3 coding sequence is TGTGCCAGCAGCCGGAGGGACAGGGTAAAAGGAGAGAATGAGCAGTTCTTC. It translates to CASSRRDRVKGENEQFF.

The chain has TRBV4-1 and TRBJ1-2, with D hard to call. Germline CDR1 is MGHRA and CDR2 is YSYEKL. The CDR3 extends over 13 amino acids. V gave up 1 base and J gave up 4 bases, with 7 bases separating them. CDR3 amino acids: CASSQVSLYGYTF. The CDR3 nucleotides read TGCGCCAGCAGCCAAGTCTCTCTCTATGGCTACACCTTC.

J is TRBJ2-3 and V is TRBV4-1; 7 bases agree with TRBD2. With 1 base clipped from V and 4 bases from J, the junction kept 11 bases outside the gene matches. This CDR3 has 17 residues. Germline V gene sequence: CDR1 MGHRA, CDR2 YSYEKL. In DNA, the CDR3 is TGCGCCAGCAGCCAAGGTCGGGGAGGGAGAAGCCCAGATACGCAGTATTTT. As protein: CASSQGRGGRSPDTQYF.

This rearrangement joins TRBV5-6 to TRBJ1-5; 7 nucleotides match TRBD1. V shed 0 bases, J shed 12 bases, and the junction held 12 bases outside the gene matches. This CDR3 has 15 amino acids. In germline, CDR1 is SGHDT, CDR2 YYEEEE. The CDR3 DNA reads TGTGCCAGCAGCTTGGTGCTAGGAGACAGGGTCCGCCAGCATTTT. Amino acid sequence: CASSLVLGDRVRQHF.

The chain has TRBV19 and TRBJ1-5; D is perhaps TRBD1 (5 bases). Germline assignment: CDR1 LNHDA and CDR2 SQIVND (reference sequence). This CDR3 has 17 residues. Trimming cost V 7 bases and J 0 bases, with 19 bases left between them. The CDR3 sequence: CASNGGPGQSSNQPQHF. DNA of the CDR3: TGTGCCAGTAACGGGGGACCGGGGCAAAGTAGCAATCAGCCCCAGCATTTT.

This chain joins TRBV7-8 and TRBJ2-1; no reliable D call. Deletions cut 2 bases from V and 3 bases from J, with 20 bases between. There are 18 residues in the CDR3. Germline loops: CDR1 SGHVS, CDR2 FQNEAQ. The CDR3 sequence is CASSLNRPPAWVYNEQFF. CDR3 bases: TGTGCCAGCAGCTTAAATAGGCCTCCGGCTTGGGTCTACAATGAGCAGTTCTTC.

The V and J genes are TRBV7-9 and TRBJ1-2; 9 bases agree with TRBD1. CDR1 SEHNR and CDR2 FQNEAQ come from the germline V gene (reference sequence). V gave up 0 bases and J gave up 8 bases; unmatched junction bases: 16. CDR3 length equals 18 residues. The CDR3 nucleotides are TGTGCCAGCAGCTTAGCCCGACCAGCCTCGGGACAGGGAGGAGGCTACACCTTC. This sequence encodes CASSLARPASGQGGGYTF.

The rearrangement links TRBV11-2 to TRBJ2-7; D gene uncertain. The CDR3 runs 11 residues. V was cut by 1 base and J by 7 bases, with 5 bases left in between. CDR1 and CDR2 (germline): SGHAT, FQNNGV. The CDR3 sequence is CASSLGFEQYF. CDR3 in DNA: TGTGCCAGCAGCTTAGGATTTGAGCAGTACTTC. Based on the CDR3 plus reference TRBV11-2 and TRBJ2-7, the full variable domain is EAGVAQSPRYKIIEKRQSVAFWCNPISGHATLYWYQQILGQGPKLLIQFQNNGVVDDSQLPKDRFSAERLKGVDSTLKIQPAKLEDSAVYLCASSLGFEQYFGPGTRLTVT.

The V call is TRBV5-1, the J call TRBJ1-1; D gene ambiguous. The germline V gene has CDR1 SGHRS and CDR2 YFSETQ. V gave up 0 bases and J gave up 3 bases, with 9 bases separating them. The CDR3 is made up of 14 amino acids. CDR3 sequence: CASSLGGPYTEAFF. In nucleotides, the CDR3 is TGCGCCAGCAGCTTGGGAGGGCCCTACACTGAAGCTTTCTTT. The variable domain in full, with the rest retrieved from reference TRBV5-1 and TRBJ1-1, is KAGVTQTPRYLIKTRGQQVTLSCSPISGHRSVSWYQQTPGQGLQFLFEYFSETQRNKGNFPGRFSGRQFSNSRSEMNVSTLELGDSALYLCASSLGGPYTEAFFGQGTRLTVV.

This chain connects TRBV28 to TRBJ1-2; TRBD1 might be the D (6 bases). The CDR3 sequence is 13 residues long. Deletions cut 5 bases from V and 2 bases from J, with 9 bases between. The germline gives CDR1 MDHEN, CDR2 SYDVKM. The CDR3 region has the DNA TGTGCCAGCAGTGTGGACAGCAACTATGGCTACACCTTC. It translates to CASSVDSNYGYTF.

The gene calls are TRBV5-6 and TRBJ2-2, with TRBD2 matching over 13 bases. The germline V gene has CDR1 SGHDT and CDR2 YYEEEE. The V and J ends lost 6 bases and 0 bases, in that order; junction bases with no gene match: 8. The CDR3 is 18 residues long. The chain's CDR3 is CASNLLAGGITNTGELFF. The CDR3 DNA reads as TGTGCCAGCAACCTACTAGCGGGAGGGATAACGAACACCGGGGAGCTGTTTTTT.